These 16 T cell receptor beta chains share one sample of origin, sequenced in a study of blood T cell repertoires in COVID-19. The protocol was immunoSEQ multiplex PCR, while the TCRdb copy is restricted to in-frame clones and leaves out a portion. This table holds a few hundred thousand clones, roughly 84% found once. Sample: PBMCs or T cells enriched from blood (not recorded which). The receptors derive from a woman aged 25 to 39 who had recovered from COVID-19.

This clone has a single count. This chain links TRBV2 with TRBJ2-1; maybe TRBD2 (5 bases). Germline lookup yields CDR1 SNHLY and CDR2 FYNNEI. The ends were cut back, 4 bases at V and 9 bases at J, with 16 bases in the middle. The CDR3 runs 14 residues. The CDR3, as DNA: TGTGCCAGCAGTGGTGGAAGGAACCGGGGTGAGCAGTTCTTC. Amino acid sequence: CASSGGRNRGEQFF.

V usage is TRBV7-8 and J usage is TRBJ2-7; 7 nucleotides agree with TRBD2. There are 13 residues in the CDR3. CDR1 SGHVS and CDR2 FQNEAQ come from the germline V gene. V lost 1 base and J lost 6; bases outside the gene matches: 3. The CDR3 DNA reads TGTGCCAGCAGCTTAGGCGGGAGCGGCGAGCAGTACTTC. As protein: CASSLGGSGEQYF. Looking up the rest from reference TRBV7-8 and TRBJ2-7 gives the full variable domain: GAGVSQSPRYKVAKRGQDVALRCDPISGHVSLFWYQQALGQGPEFLTYFQNEAQLDKSGLPSDRFFAERPEGSVSTLKIQRTQQEDSAVYLCASSLGGSGEQYFGPGTRLTVT.

DNA for the CDR3: TGTGCCAGCAGCTTGTCGGGAGGGCAGTTCTTC. Translating gives CASSLSGGQFF. V usage is TRBV5-6 and J usage is TRBJ2-1; 7 bases agree with TRBD2. Germline V gives CDR1 SGHDT, CDR2 YYEEEE. This CDR3 is 11 amino acids long. V was clipped by 1 base and J by 12 bases; unmatched bases: 1.

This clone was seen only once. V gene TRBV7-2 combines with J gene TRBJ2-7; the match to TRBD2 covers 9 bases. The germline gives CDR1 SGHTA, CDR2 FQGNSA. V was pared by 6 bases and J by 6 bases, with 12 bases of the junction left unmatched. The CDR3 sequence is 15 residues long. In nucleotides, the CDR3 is TGTGCCAGCAGAGAGAGGGGACTAGCTTCGGGCGAGCAGTACTTC. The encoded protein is CASRERGLASGEQYF.

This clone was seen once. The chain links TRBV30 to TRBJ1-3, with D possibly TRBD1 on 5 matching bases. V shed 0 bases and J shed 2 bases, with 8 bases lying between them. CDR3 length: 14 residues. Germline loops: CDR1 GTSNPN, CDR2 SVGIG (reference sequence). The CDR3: CAWSVGGAGNTIYF. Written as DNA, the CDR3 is TGTGCCTGGAGTGTGGGAGGGGCTGGAAACACCATATATTTT.

CDR3: CASSESRQPGEQYF. CDR3 DNA sequence: TGCGCCAGCAGTGAGTCGAGACAGCCGGGCGAGCAGTACTTC. This chain connects TRBV10-1 to TRBJ2-7; a possible D gene is TRBD1 (5 bases). Germline V gene data show CDR1 as WNHNN and CDR2 as SYGVQD (reference sequence). The CDR3 is made up of 14 amino acids. With 0 bases removed from V and 6 bases from J, the gap between germline ends came to 12 bases.

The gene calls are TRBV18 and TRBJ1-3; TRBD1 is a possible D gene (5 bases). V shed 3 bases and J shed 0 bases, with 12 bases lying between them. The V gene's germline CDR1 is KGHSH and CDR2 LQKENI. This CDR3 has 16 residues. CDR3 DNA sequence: TGTGCCAGCTCACCCGTACAGGAGACCTCTGGAAACACCATATATTTT. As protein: CASSPVQETSGNTIYF. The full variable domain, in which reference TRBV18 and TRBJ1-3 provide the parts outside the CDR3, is NAGVMQNPRHLVRRRGQEARLRCSPMKGHSHVYWYRQLPEEGLKFMVYLQKENIIDESGMPKERFSAEFPKEGPSILRIQQVVRGDSAAYFCASSPVQETSGNTIYFGEGSWLTVV.

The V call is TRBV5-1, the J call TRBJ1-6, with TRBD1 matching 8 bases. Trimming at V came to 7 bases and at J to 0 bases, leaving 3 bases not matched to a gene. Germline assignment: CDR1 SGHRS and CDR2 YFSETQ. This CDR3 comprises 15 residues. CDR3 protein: CASRTGSSYNSPLHF. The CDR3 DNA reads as TGCGCCAGCCGGACAGGGAGCTCCTATAATTCACCCCTCCACTTT. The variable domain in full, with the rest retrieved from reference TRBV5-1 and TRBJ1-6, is KAGVTQTPRYLIKTRGQQVTLSCSPISGHRSVSWYQQTPGQGLQFLFEYFSETQRNKGNFPGRFSGRQFSNSRSEMNVSTLELGDSALYLCASRTGSSYNSPLHFGNGTRLTVT.

Here the CDR3 reads CASSTLRADYEQYF. In DNA form, the CDR3 reads TGTGCCAGTAGTACCCTCCGTGCGGATTACGAGCAGTACTTC. The V call is TRBV19, the J call TRBJ2-7; D unresolved. The CDR3 runs to 14 residues. V was shortened by 4 bases and J by 4 bases, with 14 bases between the two germline ends. CDR1 and CDR2 (germline): LNHDA, SQIVND (reference sequence). Using reference TRBV19 and TRBJ2-7 for the parts outside the CDR3, the full variable domain is DGGITQSPKYLFRKEGQNVTLSCEQNLNHDAMYWYRQDPGQGLRLIYYSQIVNDFQKGDIAEGYSVSREKKESFPLTVTSAQKNPTAFYLCASSTLRADYEQYFGPGTRLTVT.

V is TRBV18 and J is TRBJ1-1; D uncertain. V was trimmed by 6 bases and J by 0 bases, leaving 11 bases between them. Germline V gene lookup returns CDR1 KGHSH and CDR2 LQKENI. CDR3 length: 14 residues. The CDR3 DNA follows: TGTGCCAGCTCGGCTGAGGAGGTGAACACTGAAGCTTTCTTT. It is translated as CASSAEEVNTEAFF.

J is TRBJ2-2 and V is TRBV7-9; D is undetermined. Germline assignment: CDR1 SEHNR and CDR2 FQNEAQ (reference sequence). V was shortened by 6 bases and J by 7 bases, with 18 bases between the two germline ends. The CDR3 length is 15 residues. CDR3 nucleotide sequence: TGTGCCAGCAGTTTACCCCCGGGTTCCGGCGGGGAGCTGTTTTTT. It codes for CASSLPPGSGGELFF.

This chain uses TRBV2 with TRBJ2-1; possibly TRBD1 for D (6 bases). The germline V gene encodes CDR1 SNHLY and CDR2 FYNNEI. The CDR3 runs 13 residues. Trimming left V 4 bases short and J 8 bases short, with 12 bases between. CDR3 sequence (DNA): TGTGCCAGCAGTGGCGACAGGTGGGATGAGCAGTTCTTC. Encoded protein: CASSGDRWDEQFF.

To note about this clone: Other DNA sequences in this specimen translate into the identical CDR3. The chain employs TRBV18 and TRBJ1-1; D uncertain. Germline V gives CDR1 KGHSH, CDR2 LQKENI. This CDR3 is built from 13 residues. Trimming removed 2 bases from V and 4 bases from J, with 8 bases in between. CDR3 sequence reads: CASSPGRGTEAFF. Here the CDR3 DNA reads TGTGCCAGCTCACCAGGAAGAGGCACTGAAGCTTTCTTT.

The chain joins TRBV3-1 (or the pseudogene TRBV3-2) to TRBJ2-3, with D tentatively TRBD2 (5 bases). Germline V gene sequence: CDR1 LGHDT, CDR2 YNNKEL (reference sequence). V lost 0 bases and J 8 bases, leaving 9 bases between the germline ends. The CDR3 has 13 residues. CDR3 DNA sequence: TGTGCCAGCAGCCAAGAGGGTGGAGGTACGCAGTATTTT. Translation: CASSQEGGGTQYF.

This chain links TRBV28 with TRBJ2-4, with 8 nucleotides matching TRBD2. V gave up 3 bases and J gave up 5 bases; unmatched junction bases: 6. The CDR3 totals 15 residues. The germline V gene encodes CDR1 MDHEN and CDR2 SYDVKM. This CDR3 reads CASSFGGGIQNIQYF. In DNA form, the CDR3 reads TGTGCCAGCAGTTTCGGGGGGGGTATCCAAAACATTCAGTACTTC.

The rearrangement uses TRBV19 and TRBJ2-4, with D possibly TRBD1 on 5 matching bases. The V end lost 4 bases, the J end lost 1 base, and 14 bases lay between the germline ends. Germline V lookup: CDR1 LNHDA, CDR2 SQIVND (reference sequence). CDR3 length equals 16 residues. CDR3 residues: CASSTGWSAAKNIQYF. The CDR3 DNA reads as TGTGCCAGTAGTACAGGGTGGTCCGCGGCCAAAAACATTCAGTACTTC.